A single sample gave rise to the 5 T cell receptor beta chains below, sequenced in a study of naive and memory T cell subsets. The SP2 primer and nested alpha and beta constant region primers amplified ligated cDNA in four rounds. Each CDR3 protein is one row after TCRdb ran MiXCR on the UMI-ligation and nested PCR reads. Here the sample spans tens of thousands of distinct CDR3 sequences, less than 8.5% being singletons. Documented treatment: skin biopsy from PPD injection site in Mantoux-positive individual. An oligonucleotide containing a UMI was ligated to the 3' end of TCR cDNA. This specimen was skin, taken from a tuberculin skin test site. Every receptor here comes from an adult in good health.

This clonotype was seen ten or more times. The chain combines TRBV6-6 with TRBJ2-3, with TRBD2 identical over 8 bases. Germline assignment: CDR1 MNHNY and CDR2 SVGAGI (reference sequence). The V segment lost 0 bases and the J segment 4 bases; nucleotides outside the gene matches: 12. CDR3 length: 18 residues. The CDR3 reads CASSYSRGGAGGADTQYF. The CDR3 region has the DNA TGTGCCAGCAGTTACTCCCGCGGTGGGGCGGGGGGTGCAGATACGCAGTATTTT.

This clonotype was recorded many times. The chain employs TRBV6-2 or TRBV6-3 and TRBJ1-2, with D unclear. Germline V gene data show CDR1 as MNHEY and CDR2 as SVGEGT. Trimming removed 2 bases from V and 4 bases from J, with 5 bases in between. The CDR3 has 12 amino acids. DNA for the CDR3: TGTGCCAGCAGTTACAGCAGCTATGGCTACACCTTC. This codes for CASSYSSYGYTF.

This clonotype has ten or more counts. This chain links TRBV2 with TRBJ1-1; no reliable D call. Trimming removed 5 bases at V and 4 bases at J, with 8 bases between. This CDR3 is 12 amino acids long. Germline V gene sequence: CDR1 SNHLY, CDR2 FYNNEI. Here the CDR3 DNA reads TGTGCCAGCAGTATATTAGGCACTGAAGCTTTCTTT. It translates to CASSILGTEAFF.

This chain uses TRBV2 with TRBJ1-5; D is ambiguous. In germline, CDR1 is SNHLY, CDR2 FYNNEI. This CDR3 has 17 residues. The V gene lost 6 bases and the J gene lost 4 bases, with 22 bases spanning the gap. CDR3 protein: CASSLWTAEYANQPQHF. The CDR3 nucleotides are TGTGCCAGCAGCCTCTGGACGGCGGAATATGCAAATCAGCCCCAGCATTTT.

The chain recombines TRBV7-9 with TRBJ1-3; weak D call: TRBD1 (6 bases). Germline V gene sequence: CDR1 SEHNR, CDR2 FQNEAQ (reference sequence). The CDR3 runs 13 residues. V was cut by 8 bases and J by 0 bases, with 8 bases left in between. CDR3 loop: CASGQFSGNTIYF. For the CDR3, the DNA is TGTGCCAGCGGACAGTTCTCTGGAAACACCATATATTTT. Drawing the rest from reference TRBV7-9 and TRBJ1-3, the complete variable domain is DTGVSQNPRHKITKRGQNVTFRCDPISEHNRLYWYRQTLGQGPEFLTYFQNEAQLEKSRLLSDRFSAERPKGSFSTLEIQRTEQGDSAMYLCASGQFSGNTIYFGEGSWLTVV.